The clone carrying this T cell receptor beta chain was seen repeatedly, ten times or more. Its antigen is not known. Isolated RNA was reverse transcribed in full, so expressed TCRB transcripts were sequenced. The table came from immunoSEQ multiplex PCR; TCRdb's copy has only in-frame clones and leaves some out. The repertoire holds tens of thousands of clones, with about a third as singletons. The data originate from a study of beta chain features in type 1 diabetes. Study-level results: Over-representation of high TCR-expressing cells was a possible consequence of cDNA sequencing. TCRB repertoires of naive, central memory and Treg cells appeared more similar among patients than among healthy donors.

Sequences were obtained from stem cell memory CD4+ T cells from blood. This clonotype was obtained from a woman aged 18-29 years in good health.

Here the CDR3 DNA reads TGTGCCAGCAGCTTCGCTAGCGGTGCTGGGGAGCAGTACTTC. This translates into CASSFASGAGEQYF. The genes are TRBV7-9 and TRBJ2-7; TRBD2 agrees at 7 bases. V gave up 3 bases and J gave up 7 bases; unmatched junction bases: 9. CDR3 length: 14 amino acids. CDR1 and CDR2 from the germline V gene are SEHNR and FQNEAQ (reference sequence).